This T cell receptor beta chain was captured by sequencing in a study of metastatic and nonmetastatic thyroid tumors. The wider study: The study looked at repertoires side by side in blood and in tumor or nodule tissue from malignant and benign thyroid patients. Study results and caveats: According to reports, the diversity of TCR beta was significantly higher in malignant thyroid tumors than in benign nodules, and this held in both blood and tumor samples.

No patient received treatment before thyroid surgery. Authors' methods: CDR3 was compared across clinicopathological groups, and the resulting differences were used to build a distant-metastasis classifier for papillary thyroid cancer. TCRdb re-called the PCR reads through MiXCR. The V and J calls here are based on TCRdb, not the publication. The sample contains approximately 17,000 clones, roughly a quarter of which appear only once. Germline CDR1 is LNHNV and CDR2 is YYDKDF (reference sequence). Trimming cost V 0 bases and J 4 bases; bases outside gene matches: 3. CDR3 size: 14 residues. As concerns this clone: The target antigen is unknown.

The receptor was derived from a female donor with papillary thyroid cancer or a benign thyroid nodule (not recorded which). Some clones in this sample may be carry-over from other donors' samples. Source material: adjacent normal tissue. The chain combines TRBV15 with TRBJ2-7; 7 nucleotides align to TRBD1. CDR3 sequence reads: CATSREHRGYEQYF. CDR3 DNA: TGTGCCACCAGCAGAGAACACAGGGGTTACGAGCAGTACTTC.